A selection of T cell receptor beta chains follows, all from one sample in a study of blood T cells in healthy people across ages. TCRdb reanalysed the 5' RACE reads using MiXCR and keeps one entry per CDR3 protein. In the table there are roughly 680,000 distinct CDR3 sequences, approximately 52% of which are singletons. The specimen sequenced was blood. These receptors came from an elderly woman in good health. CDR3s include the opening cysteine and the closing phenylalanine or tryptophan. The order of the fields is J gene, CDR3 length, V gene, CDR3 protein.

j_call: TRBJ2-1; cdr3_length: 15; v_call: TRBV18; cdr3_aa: CASSRDRGRDSEQFF
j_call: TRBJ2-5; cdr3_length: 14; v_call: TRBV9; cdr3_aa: CASSPSLKGETQYF
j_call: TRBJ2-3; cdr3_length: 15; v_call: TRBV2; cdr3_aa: CASRRSGGATDTQYF
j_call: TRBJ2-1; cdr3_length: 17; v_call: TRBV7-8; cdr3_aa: CASSLDSGVTSYNEQFF
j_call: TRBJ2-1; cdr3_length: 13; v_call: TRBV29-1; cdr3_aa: CSVETGGYNEQFF
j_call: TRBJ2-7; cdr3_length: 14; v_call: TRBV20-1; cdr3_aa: CSARVQRLTYEQYF
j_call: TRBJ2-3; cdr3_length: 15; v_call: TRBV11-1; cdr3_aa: CASSLAGRGGDTQYF
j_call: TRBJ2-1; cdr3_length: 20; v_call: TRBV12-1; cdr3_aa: CASSFLPGLAGGSSYNEQFF
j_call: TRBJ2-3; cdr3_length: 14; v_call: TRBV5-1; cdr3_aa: CASSLQTGTDTQYF
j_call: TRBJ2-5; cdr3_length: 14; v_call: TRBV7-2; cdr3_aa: CASSSGLAGGNQYF
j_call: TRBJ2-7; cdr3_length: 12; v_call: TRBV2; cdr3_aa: CASSESGPEQYF
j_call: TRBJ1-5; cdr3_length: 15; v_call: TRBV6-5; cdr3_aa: CASSDRGQGYQPQHF
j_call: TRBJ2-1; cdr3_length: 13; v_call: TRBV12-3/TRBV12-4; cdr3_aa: CASRYNGMNEQFF
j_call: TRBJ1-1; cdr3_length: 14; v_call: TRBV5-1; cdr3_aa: CASGLGGADTEAFF
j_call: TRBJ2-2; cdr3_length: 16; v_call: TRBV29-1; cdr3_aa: CSVLRTGARNTGELFF
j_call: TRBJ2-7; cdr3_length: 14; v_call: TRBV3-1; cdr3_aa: CASSQRGGSYEQYF
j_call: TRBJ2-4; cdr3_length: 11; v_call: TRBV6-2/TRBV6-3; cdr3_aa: CASGSGDIQYF
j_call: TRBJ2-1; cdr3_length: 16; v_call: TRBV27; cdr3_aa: CASSLSSSGAYNEQFF
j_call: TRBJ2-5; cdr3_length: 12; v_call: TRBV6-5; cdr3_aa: CASSYYGGEQYF
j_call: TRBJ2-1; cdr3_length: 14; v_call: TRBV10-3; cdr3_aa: CAISELAGYNEQFF
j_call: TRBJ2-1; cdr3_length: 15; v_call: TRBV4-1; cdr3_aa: CASSHRDSSRGEQFF
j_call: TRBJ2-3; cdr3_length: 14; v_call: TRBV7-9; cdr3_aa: CASSLAAGVDTQYF
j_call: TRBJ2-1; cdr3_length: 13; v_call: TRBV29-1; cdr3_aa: CSVQGSGGTEQFF
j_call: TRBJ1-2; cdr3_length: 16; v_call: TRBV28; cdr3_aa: CASTPLGQGVDYGYTF
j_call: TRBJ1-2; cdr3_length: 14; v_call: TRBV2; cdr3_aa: CASSAGTPGYGYTF
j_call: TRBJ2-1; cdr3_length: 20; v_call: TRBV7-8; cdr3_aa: CASSPARARLSGRGHNEQFF
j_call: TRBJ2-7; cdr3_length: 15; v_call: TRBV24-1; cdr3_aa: CATSDSRGLAYEQYF
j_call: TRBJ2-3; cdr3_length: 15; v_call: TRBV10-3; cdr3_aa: CAISDGPTQGTTQYF
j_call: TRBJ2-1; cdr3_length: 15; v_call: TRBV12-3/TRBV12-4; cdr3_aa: CASISRARVGNEQFF
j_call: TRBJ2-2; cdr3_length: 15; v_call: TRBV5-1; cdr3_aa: CASSGRRRGTGELFF
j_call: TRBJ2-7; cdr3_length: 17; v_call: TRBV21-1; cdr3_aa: CASEPGPAQNEAYEQYF
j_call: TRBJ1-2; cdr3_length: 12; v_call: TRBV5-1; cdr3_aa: CASSLGQDGYTF
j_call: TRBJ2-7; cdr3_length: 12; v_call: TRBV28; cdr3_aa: CASSLFLGEQYF
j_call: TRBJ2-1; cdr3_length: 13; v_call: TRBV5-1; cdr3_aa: CASSLIPHNEQFF
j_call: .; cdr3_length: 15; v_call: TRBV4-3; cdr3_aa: CASSQDVLAGYEQYF
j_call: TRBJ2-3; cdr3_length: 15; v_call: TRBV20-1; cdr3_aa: CSAEGLAGYTDTQYF
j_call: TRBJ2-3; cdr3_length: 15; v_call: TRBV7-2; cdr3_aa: CASAQGPSSTDTQYF
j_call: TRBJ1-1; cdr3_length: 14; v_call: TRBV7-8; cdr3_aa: CATQVNTASGEAFF
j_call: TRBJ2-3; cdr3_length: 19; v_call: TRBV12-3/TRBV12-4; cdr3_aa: CASRPVGDGSISSTDTQYF